The present TCR beta chain was sequenced within a study of blood T cells in healthy people across ages (dated by TCRdb to 2013 to 2016). Concerning the study at large: In model experiments, template switching captured about one uniquely barcoded TCR beta cDNA molecule for every two T cells. Age-related changes in TCR beta repertoire diversity were measured in the study by deep sequencing normalized with unique cDNA molecular identifiers. The donors were divided into four age groups: young (average approximately 15 years), middle-aged (about 41), aged (approximately 62) and long-lived (about 79). To avoid experimental bias, donors of different ages were distributed randomly across sequencing lanes. For two donors (one aged 18 to 30 and one aged 80 or older), the study analyzed two additional independent replicas of 1 million unique cDNA reads from the same blood draw. Here is what the overall study found, with its caveats: Observed TCR beta diversity per million T cells fell roughly linearly with age, and a significant reduction was already apparent by age roughly 40. Since profiling was done on bulk unsorted PBMCs, naive and antigen-experienced compartments could not be conclusively compared. Because the CMV infection status of the donors was unknown, age-related changes in expanded clonotypes may potentially have been confounded. The long-lived group showed more naive CD4+ T cells, fewer expanded clones and increased TCR diversity than the aged group, suggesting age selection. There was a strong correlation between observed TCR beta diversity and the percentage of naive T cells measured by flow cytometry. Total diversity estimates from one million sequenced T cells were considered lower bounds and underestimates.

To note about this clonotype: No antigen is known for it. Nothing much larger sits one base from this clone, and base qualities are not available.

The approximately 40 donors, aged about 6 to 95 years, were systemically healthy Caucasian individuals from Russia. Around 10 milliliters of peripheral blood were collected from each donor into EDTA-treated Vacutainer tubes. PBMCs were isolated by Ficoll-Paque density-gradient centrifugation, with at least 6 million obtained per sample. Total RNA, at least 6 micrograms per sample, was extracted from PBMCs with Trizol reagent. Naive CD45RAhigh/CD27high T cell percentages were measured by flow cytometry on a PBMC aliquot from every donor. The CDR3 numbers 15 residues from cysteine through phenylalanine. Solely the CDR3 DNA is kept, with 45 bases framed from the first base. CDR1 and CDR2, looked up from the germline V gene, are ENHRY and SYGVKD. The V end gives up 8 bases and the J end 0 bases, leaving 9 bases in the junction not matched to a gene. Library construction relied on 5' RACE. Instrument on record: Illumina HiSeq 2500. The second PCR ran for about 7 to 11 cycles and used a J-beta primer mix along with a sample-barcoded 5' primer. A template-switch 5' adaptor carrying 12 random nucleotides introduced a unique molecular identifier onto each TCR beta cDNA molecule. Each sample yielded at least 3 million CDR3-containing paired-end reads. First-strand cDNA was synthesized from all RNA with the Mint cDNA synthesis kit, primed by a TRBC-specific oligonucleotide. All cDNA was treated with uracil-DNA glycosylase and then went through a first 18-cycle PCR with the universal primers M1SS and BC2_uni_R. As for how the authors treated the data: Each sample was normalized by randomly selecting 1 million high-quality reads, each carrying a distinct molecular identifier. Instead of being binned into consensus sequences, reads that shared molecular identifiers were thrown out. MiTCR, run with a Q25 quality threshold and the strictest error-elimination algorithm, handled CDR3 identification, clonotype clustering and error correction. A nonparametric unseen species model with Euler transformation was used to estimate a lower bound on total TCR beta diversity. TCRdb trimmed the raw reads at Q25, called clones with MiXCR and kept productive beta chains. Rows with one shared CDR3 protein collapse into an entry with the most common genes and DNA. TCRdb's processing, not the authors' own work, is the source of the V and J calls. A total of about 1.6 million distinct CDR3 sequences appear in this sample, about 32% of them only once. The ten biggest clones cover about 11% of the sample.

The receptor was derived from a woman in her 30s in good health. The source material was blood. The V gene is TRBV10-3 and the J gene is TRBJ1-1; 7 junctional bases match TRBD1. The bases are TGTGCCATCCGAGGGGGCTCCCAGTTGAACACTGAAGCTTTCTTT. It is translated as CAIRGGSQLNTEAFF.